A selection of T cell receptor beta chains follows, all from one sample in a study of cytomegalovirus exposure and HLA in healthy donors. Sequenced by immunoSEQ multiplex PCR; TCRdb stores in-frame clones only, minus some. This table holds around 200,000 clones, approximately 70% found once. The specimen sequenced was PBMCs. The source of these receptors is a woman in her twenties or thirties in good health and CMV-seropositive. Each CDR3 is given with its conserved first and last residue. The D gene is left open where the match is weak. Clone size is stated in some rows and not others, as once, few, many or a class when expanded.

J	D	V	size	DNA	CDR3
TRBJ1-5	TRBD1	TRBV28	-	TGTGCCAGCAGTTTATGGATAGGGACAGGGGATCAGCCCCAGCATTTT	CASSLWIGTGDQPQHF
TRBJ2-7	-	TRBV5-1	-	TGCGCCAGCAGCTTGGCTTACAGCTACGAGCAGTACTTC	CASSLAYSYEQYF
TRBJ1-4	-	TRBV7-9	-	TGTGCCAGCAGCGGGACGGGGGAAACTAATGAAAAACTGTTTTTT	CASSGTGETNEKLFF
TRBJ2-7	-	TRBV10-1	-	TGCGCCAGCAGTGTCTCGGGTAGCGGTTTACCCGAGCAGTACTTC	CASSVSGSGLPEQYF
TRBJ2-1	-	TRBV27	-	TGTGCCAGCAACCCGGGACTGATGCGGAATGAGCAGTTCTTC	CASNPGLMRNEQFF
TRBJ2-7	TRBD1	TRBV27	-	TGTGCCAGCAGTTTGGGACAGTCCCACGAGCAGTACTTC	CASSLGQSHEQYF
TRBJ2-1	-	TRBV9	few	TGTGCCAGCAGCGTGGACATTCTGGCCAATGAGCAGTTCTTC	CASSVDILANEQFF
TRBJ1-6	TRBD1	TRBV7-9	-	TGTGCCAGCAGCTCCCGGGCGACAGGGGGTTCACCCCTCCACTTT	CASSSRATGGSPLHF
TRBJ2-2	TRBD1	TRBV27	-	TGTGCCAGCCGGGGGACAGGGCGAACCGGGGAGCTGTTTTTT	CASRGTGRTGELFF
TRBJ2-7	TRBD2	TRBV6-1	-	TGTGCCAGCAGTGGGGGGACTAGCGGGAGACCCGAGCAGTACTTC	CASSGGTSGRPEQYF
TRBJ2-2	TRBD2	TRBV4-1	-	TGCGCCAGCAGCCAAGACCCGACTAGCGACCCGTTGCACACCGGGGAGCTGTTTTTT	CASSQDPTSDPLHTGELFF
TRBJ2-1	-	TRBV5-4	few	TGTGCCAGCAGCGTCCAACAGGGAGTCAATGAGCAGTTCTTC	CASSVQQGVNEQFF
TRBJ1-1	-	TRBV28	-	TGTGCCAGCAGTTTAATGCGGGAAATTGGGGCTGAAGCTTTCTTT	CASSLMREIGAEAFF
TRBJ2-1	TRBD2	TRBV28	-	TGTGCCAGCAGCCCATATAGCGGGAGCGTCTCCTACAATGAGCAGTTCTTC	CASSPYSGSVSYNEQFF
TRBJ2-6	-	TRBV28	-	TGTGCCAGCAGATACGACAGCTCTGGGGCCAACGTCCTGACTTTC	CASRYDSSGANVLTF
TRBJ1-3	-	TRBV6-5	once	TGTGCCAGCAGTTACTCATTAACGGGGTCTGGAAACACCATATATTTT	CASSYSLTGSGNTIYF
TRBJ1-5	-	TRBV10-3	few	TGTGCCATCGGTTCCCTATCGGGCAATCAGCCCCAGCATTTT	CAIGSLSGNQPQHF
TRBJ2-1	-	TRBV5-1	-	TGCGCCAGCAGCATCCTAGGTTACAATGAGCAGTTCTTC	CASSILGYNEQFF
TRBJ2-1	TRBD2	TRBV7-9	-	TGTGCCAGCAGCGAATGGACTAGCGGGAGCTACAATGAGCAGTTCTTC	CASSEWTSGSYNEQFF
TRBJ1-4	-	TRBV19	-	TGTGCCTCCCGACCCTTTCAGGGAACTAATGAAAAACTGTTTTTT	CASRPFQGTNEKLFF
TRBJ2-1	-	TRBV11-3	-	TGTGCCAGCAGCTTAGGATCGGCTAGCTCCTACAATGAGCAGTTCTTC	CASSLGSASSYNEQFF
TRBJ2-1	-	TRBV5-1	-	TGCGCCAGCAGACTCCCAGCGGATGAGCAGTTCTTC	CASRLPADEQFF
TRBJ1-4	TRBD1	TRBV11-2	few	TGTGCCAGCAGGACAGGGCTGGATGAAAAACTGTTTTTT	CASRTGLDEKLFF
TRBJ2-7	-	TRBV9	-	TGTGCCAGCAGCGCCTTACTAGGAGCAGTCGGCGAGCAGTACTTC	CASSALLGAVGEQYF
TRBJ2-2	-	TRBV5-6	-	TGTGCCAGCAGCTTCGGGACAGGGGAGCTGTTTTTT	CASSFGTGELFF
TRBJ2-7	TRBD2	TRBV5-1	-	TGCGCCAGCAGCTTAGCACGTAGCGGGGGAGGCTACGAGCAGTACTTC	CASSLARSGGGYEQYF
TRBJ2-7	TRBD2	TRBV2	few	TGTGCCAGCTTTAGGTCCGGGCCTAGCGGGAGGGATAGCTCCTACGAGCAGTACTTC	CASFRSGPSGRDSSYEQYF
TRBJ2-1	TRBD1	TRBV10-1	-	TGCGCCAGCAGTGGGGGACAGGGGGCTAGTAGGGGCTCCTACAATGAGCAGTTCTTC	CASSGGQGASRGSYNEQFF
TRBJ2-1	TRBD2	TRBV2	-	TGTGCCAGCAGTGGCGATGGGACTAGTCACAATGAGCAGTTCTTC	CASSGDGTSHNEQFF
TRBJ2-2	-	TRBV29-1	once	TGCAGCGTGACTTATACCGGGGAGCTGTTTTTT	CSVTYTGELFF
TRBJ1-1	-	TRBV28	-	TGTGCCAGCAGTTTCAACGGGGGAGGGAACACTGAAGCTTTCTTT	CASSFNGGGNTEAFF
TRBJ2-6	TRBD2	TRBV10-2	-	TGCGCCAGCAGAGCGGGAATCTCTGGGGCCAACGTCCTGACTTTC	CASRAGISGANVLTF
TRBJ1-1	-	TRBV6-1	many	TGTGCCAGCTCCAGGGTTTGGGACACTGAAGCTTTCTTT	CASSRVWDTEAFF
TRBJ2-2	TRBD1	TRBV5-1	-	TGCGCCAGCAGCTTGGCATTTACAGGGGGCCGCACCGGGGAGCTGTTTTTT	CASSLAFTGGRTGELFF
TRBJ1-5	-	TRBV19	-	TGTGCCAGTAGTATAGCTGGGGGCGGCAATCAGCCCCAGCATTTT	CASSIAGGGNQPQHF
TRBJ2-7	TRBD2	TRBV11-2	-	TGTGCCAGCAGCCCGGGACTAGCGGGAGTATACTACGAGCAGTACTTC	CASSPGLAGVYYEQYF
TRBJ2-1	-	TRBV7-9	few	TGTGCCAGCAGCTTGGGGGCAGCGAGCTACAATGAGCAGTTCTTC	CASSLGAASYNEQFF
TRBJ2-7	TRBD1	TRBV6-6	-	TGTGCCAGCAGTTACTCAGCAGGGGGCAGTTACGAGCAGTACTTC	CASSYSAGGSYEQYF
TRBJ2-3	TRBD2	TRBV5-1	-	TGCGCCAGCAGCCCAAAGACTAGCGGCACAGATACGCAGTATTTT	CASSPKTSGTDTQYF